A single sample gave rise to the 14 T cell receptor beta chains below, sequenced in a study of blood T cell repertoires in COVID-19. TCRdb keeps only in-frame clones here, not all; method: immunoSEQ multiplex PCR. The sample shows about 140,000 clones, roughly 82% of them seen only once. Input material: peripheral blood. The receptors derive from a man older than 75 with acute or convalescent COVID-19.

CDR3 sequence: CASSPGTATYEQYF. The CDR3 DNA reads as TGTGCCAGCTCCCCCGGGACAGCAACCTACGAGCAGTACTTC. The chain employs TRBV18 and TRBJ2-7; 7 nucleotides match TRBD1. The CDR3 runs 14 residues. Trimming cost V 6 bases and J 2 bases; bases outside gene matches: 7. Germline values: CDR1 KGHSH, CDR2 LQKENI.

The chain carries TRBV19 and TRBJ1-4, with D possibly TRBD1 on 5 matching bases. Germline V gene lookup returns CDR1 LNHDA and CDR2 SQIVND (reference sequence). The CDR3 contains 15 residues. Trimming took off 3 bases at V and 6 bases at J, with 14 bases between the two ends. The CDR3 DNA reads TGTGCCAGTAGTATCGGAAATCAGGGCTATGAAAAACTGTTTTTT. Translated, it gives CASSIGNQGYEKLFF.

This clone was recorded only once. The J gene is TRBJ2-5, the V gene TRBV27, with a possible D match to TRBD2 (6 bases). Deletions cut 4 bases from V and 2 bases from J, with 8 bases between. From germline, CDR1 is MNHEY and CDR2 SMNVEV (reference sequence). The CDR3 is 13 amino acids. CDR3 amino acids: CASSWGEQETQYF. The CDR3 DNA sequence: TGTGCCAGCAGTTGGGGGGAGCAAGAGACCCAGTACTTC.

This clone was counted only a few times. The chain combines TRBV2 with TRBJ2-1, with 11 bases aligning to TRBD1. CDR1 and CDR2 (germline): SNHLY, FYNNEI. CDR3 length: 15 amino acids. V lost 9 bases and J lost 5; bases outside the gene matches: 9. CDR3 sequence reads: CASRRPGQGDNEQFF. Here the CDR3 DNA reads TGTGCCAGTAGACGACCGGGACAGGGGGACAATGAGCAGTTCTTC.

In its sample, this clone was seen a few times. The rearrangement uses TRBV6-5 and TRBJ1-1; TRBD1 agrees at 8 bases. The CDR3 has 13 amino acids. Trimming cost V 4 bases and J 5 bases; bases outside gene matches: 3. From germline, CDR1 is MNHEY and CDR2 SVGAGI. Here the CDR3 DNA reads TGTGCCAGCAGTTCAACAGGGGGAACTGAAGCTTTCTTT. Its protein is CASSSTGGTEAFF.

This chain connects TRBV29-1 to TRBJ1-3, with unresolved D. CDR1 is SQVTM and CDR2 is ANQGSEA in the germline V gene. Trimming stripped 4 bases from V and 0 bases from J, with 10 bases between. The length of the CDR3 is 14 residues. The CDR3, as DNA: TGCAGCGTTGTGGCAGGTAGCTCTGGAAACACCATATATTTT. It encodes CSVVAGSSGNTIYF.

The J gene is TRBJ1-4, the V gene TRBV5-4, with D tentatively TRBD1 (5 bases). Germline assignment: CDR1 SGHNT and CDR2 YYREEE (reference sequence). The V end was cut by 4 bases, the J end by 0 bases, with 10 bases between. This CDR3 is built from 15 residues. CDR3: CASSTTGATNEKLFF. The CDR3 coding sequence is TGTGCCAGCAGCACTACGGGGGCAACTAATGAAAAACTGTTTTTT.

The CDR3 DNA is TGCGCCAGCAGCTTGACTTTTGGGACAGGGAACAGGAACACTGAAGCTTTCTTT. Its translation is CASSLTFGTGNRNTEAFF. The V gene is TRBV5-1, the J gene TRBJ1-1, with 9 positions matching TRBD1. Germline CDR1 and CDR2: SGHRS and YFSETQ. The CDR3 is 18 amino acids. Trimming took 1 base from V and 1 from J; bases not matched to a gene: 11. The full variable domain, with the rest looked up from reference TRBV5-1 and TRBJ1-1, is KAGVTQTPRYLIKTRGQQVTLSCSPISGHRSVSWYQQTPGQGLQFLFEYFSETQRNKGNFPGRFSGRQFSNSRSEMNVSTLELGDSALYLCASSLTFGTGNRNTEAFFGQGTRLTVV.

V and J are TRBV6-6 and TRBJ2-1; D remains ambiguous. The CDR3 is made up of 16 amino acids. Trimming shortened V by 0 bases and J by 6 bases, and 15 bases separated the two germline ends. CDR1 and CDR2 (germline): MNHNY, SVGAGI (reference sequence). DNA of the CDR3: TGTGCCAGCAGTTACTCGTCAGGAAAAACCCCCAATGAGCAGTTCTTC. This gives the protein CASSYSSGKTPNEQFF.

V is TRBV7-2 and J is TRBJ1-6, with 9 positions matching TRBD1. This CDR3 spans 15 amino acids. J was trimmed by 7 bases and V by 3 bases; bases with no gene match: 4. The germline V gene encodes CDR1 SGHTA and CDR2 FQGNSA. The chain's CDR3 is CASSFLQGANSPLHF. The CDR3 DNA follows: TGTGCCAGCAGCTTTTTACAGGGGGCCAATTCACCCCTCCACTTT.

This clone came up once. The rearrangement joins TRBV29-1 to TRBJ2-7, with no clear D. The CDR3 contains 13 residues. From germline, CDR1 is SQVTM and CDR2 ANQGSEA. Trimming took 7 bases from V and 2 from J, leaving 15 bases between them. The CDR3 DNA is TGCAGCGCTGCTTACAGTCGAACCTACGAGCAGTACTTC. Protein sequence: CSAAYSRTYEQYF.

The chain uses TRBV28 and TRBJ2-5; D perhaps matches TRBD2 (6 bases). Germline lookup yields CDR1 MDHEN and CDR2 SYDVKM. Trimming shortened V by 3 bases and J by 2 bases, and 10 bases separated the two germline ends. The CDR3 runs to 14 residues. CDR3 amino acids: CASSFRGTQETQYF. The CDR3, as DNA: TGTGCCAGCAGTTTTCGAGGGACTCAAGAGACCCAGTACTTC.

The chain employs TRBV5-1 and TRBJ1-6, with TRBD1 identical over 7 bases. Germline CDR1 and CDR2: SGHRS and YFSETQ. The V gene end was trimmed by 4 bases and the J gene end by 7 bases; junction bases not matched to a gene: 17. The CDR3 runs 18 residues. The CDR3 sequence: CASSHVPATGIVNSPLHF. The DNA for the CDR3 is TGCGCCAGCAGCCACGTCCCGGCGACAGGGATAGTGAATTCACCCCTCCACTTT.

V and J are TRBV7-2 and TRBJ1-1; D unclear. The CDR3 consists of 14 residues. V shed 5 bases and J shed 7 bases, with 17 bases lying between them. Germline V gene data show CDR1 as SGHTA and CDR2 as FQGNSA. CDR3 region: CASSPLSYGSEAFF. The CDR3 DNA follows: TGTGCCAGCAGCCCCCTTTCTTACGGGAGTGAAGCTTTCTTT.